One sample yielded the 29 T cell receptor beta chains listed below, sequenced in a study of breast tumors, draining lymph nodes, adjacent tissues (dated by TCRdb to 2015 to 2016). Library preparation used multiplex PCR. The sequencing machine was an Illumina HiSeq 2000. TCRdb reprocessed the public reads (quality trimming at Q25 with fastp, clone calling with MiXCR) and kept in-frame beta chains. Each CDR3 protein gets just one entry, which takes the most common genes and DNA from the rows behind it. The table for this sample lists around 43,000 distinct CDR3 sequences; 20% to 25% of them were counted only once. About 7.6% of the sample comes from the top ten. Specimen: breast tumor tissue. The receptors were sampled from a female donor with breast cancer. Some clones in this sample may be carry-over from other donors' samples.

There are many counts of this clonotype. J is TRBJ1-3 and V is TRBV5-1; the D gene is possibly TRBD1 (5 bases). The CDR3 has 15 amino acids. Trimming took 4 bases from V and 0 from J, leaving 11 bases between them. Looked up from germline, CDR1 is SGHRS and CDR2 is YFSETQ. CDR3: CASSRSGLSGNTIYF. CDR3 in DNA: TGCGCCAGCAGCAGATCGGGACTCTCTGGAAACACCATATATTTT.

Concerning this clonotype: A read error is likely, as this CDR3 ends without the conserved phenylalanine or tryptophan. V is TRBV5-1 and J is TRBJ1-3; the D is unclear. CDR1 is SGHRS and CDR2 is YFSETQ in the germline V gene. There are 14 residues in the CDR3. Written as DNA, the CDR3 is TGCGCCAGCAGGGAAGGACTTTCAGGAAACGCCATATATTCT. It codes for CASREGLSGNAIYS.

This clonotype was seen many times. The chain uses TRBV9 and TRBJ2-1; D uncertain. CDR3 length equals 14 residues. The germline gives CDR1 SGDLS, CDR2 YYNGEE. Trimming removed 2 bases from V and 5 bases from J, with 11 bases in between. DNA of the CDR3: TGTGCCAGCAGCGTGAGACCTCTCGACAATGAGCAGTTCTTC. Protein product: CASSVRPLDNEQFF.

This clonotype was recorded at least ten times. This chain joins TRBV20-1 and TRBJ2-5, with D perhaps matching TRBD1 or TRBD2 (5 bases each). The CDR3 loop spans 14 amino acids. The germline V and J ends were trimmed by 0 bases and 4 bases, with 12 bases remaining between them. The germline CDR1 and CDR2 sequences are DFQATT and SNEGSKA (reference sequence). Here the CDR3 reads CSARDGTHIETQYF. CDR3 sequence (DNA): TGCAGTGCTAGAGACGGGACCCACATAGAGACCCAGTACTTC.

There are many counts of this clonotype. V and J are TRBV19 and TRBJ1-2, with 9 positions matching TRBD1. The CDR3 length is 13 residues. The V gene's germline CDR1 is LNHDA and CDR2 SQIVND (reference sequence). Trimming at V came to 6 bases and at J to 6 bases, leaving 5 bases not matched to a gene. The CDR3 spells CASRSGQGHGYTF. CDR3 nucleotide sequence: TGTGCCAGTAGATCGGGACAGGGACATGGCTACACCTTC.

This clonotype was found many times. CDR3 nucleotides: TGTGCCAGTATTCCTGTCGCGGGTGGTGGCTACACCTTC. Amino acids: CASIPVAGGGYTF. The rearrangement joins TRBV6-1 to TRBJ1-2; D unresolved. The V gene lost 9 bases and the J gene lost 7 bases, with 18 bases spanning the gap. Germline values: CDR1 MNHNS, CDR2 SASEGT. The CDR3 is 13 residues long.

The chain recombines TRBV5-4 with TRBJ2-3; possible D gene TRBD2, 7 bases. Germline V gene data show CDR1 as SGHNT and CDR2 as YYREEE (reference sequence). The CDR3 contains 14 residues. V gave up 5 bases and J gave up 5 bases, with 15 bases separating them. The CDR3 nucleotides read TGTGCCAGCAGAAAGGGGGGGCTTCAAGATACGCAGTATTTT. It specifies CASRKGGLQDTQYF.

This clonotype showed up many times. The chain combines TRBV6-1 with TRBJ2-7, with no clear D. The germline V gene has CDR1 MNHNS and CDR2 SASEGT. V was pared by 6 bases and J by 7 bases, with 10 bases between. The CDR3 loop spans 11 amino acids. The CDR3 region is CASRPRGEQYF. The CDR3 DNA reads TGTGCCAGCAGGCCACGAGGTGAGCAGTACTTC.

This clonotype appeared many times. This chain uses TRBV5-1 with TRBJ2-1, with TRBD1 as a possible D gene (6 bases). Germline V gives CDR1 SGHRS, CDR2 YFSETQ. The CDR3 sequence is 15 residues long. Trimming cost V 4 bases and J 7 bases, with 18 bases left between them. The CDR3 DNA reads TGCGCCAGCAGCCTTATGACGACAGGAACAAATGAGCAGTTCTTC. It translates to CASSLMTTGTNEQFF.

Details on this clonotype: It may be a read error: a sequence one base away is much more abundant. The chain links TRBV30 to TRBJ1-2, with 8 bases aligning to TRBD1. The germline V gene encodes CDR1 GTSNPN and CDR2 SVGIG (reference sequence). The CDR3 extends over 14 amino acids. The trim removed 2 bases at V and 7 bases at J, leaving 9 bases unmatched. CDR3 protein: CAWSLDRGVSGYTF. CDR3 bases: TGTGCCTGGAGTTTAGACAGGGGAGTCAGTGGCTACACCTTC.

This sequence joins TRBV2 and TRBJ1-2; D possibly corresponds to TRBD1 (6 bases). Germline V gene data show CDR1 as SNHLY and CDR2 as FYNNEI. V lost 6 bases, J lost 7 bases, and 27 bases lay in between. The CDR3 is made up of 17 amino acids. CDR3 sequence (DNA): TGTGCCAGCAGAGGGGGGGGGGGCGGAAGAGGGGGTCGTGGCTACACCTTC. It translates to CASRGGGGGRGGRGYTF.

This clonotype was counted ten times or more. The chain carries TRBV7-9 and TRBJ2-2, with a tentative D call TRBD1 (5 bases). This CDR3 region has 16 residues. With 2 bases removed from V and 6 bases from J, the gap between germline ends came to 16 bases. Per the germline V gene, CDR1 is SEHNR and CDR2 is FQNEAQ (reference sequence). CDR3 amino acids: CASSLQESGIAGELFF. CDR3 nucleotides: TGTGCCAGCAGCTTACAAGAATCAGGGATTGCCGGGGAGCTGTTTTTT. Full variable domain (outside the CDR3, taken from reference TRBV7-9 and TRBJ2-2): DTGVSQNPRHKITKRGQNVTFRCDPISEHNRLYWYRQTLGQGPEFLTYFQNEAQLEKSRLLSDRFSAERPKGSFSTLEIQRTEQGDSAMYLCASSLQESGIAGELFFGEGSRLTVL.

This clonotype was seen ten or more times. DNA of the CDR3: TGTGCCAGCTTTGCCTACGAGCAGTACTTC. Protein product: CASFAYEQYF. The chain combines TRBV18 with TRBJ2-7; D remains ambiguous. The germline gives CDR1 KGHSH, CDR2 LQKENI. Trimming took 7 bases from V and 2 from J, leaving 3 bases between them. CDR3 length: 10 residues.

This clonotype is medium-sized within its sample. The V call is TRBV29-1, the J call TRBJ2-1; D might be TRBD2 (6 bases). The germline V and J ends were trimmed by 5 bases and 3 bases, with 14 bases remaining between them. Per the germline V gene, CDR1 is SQVTM and CDR2 is ANQGSEA. This CDR3 has 14 amino acids. The CDR3 reads CSVMTVAVYNEQFF. The DNA for the CDR3 is TGCAGCGTTATGACGGTAGCGGTCTACAATGAGCAGTTCTTC.

This clonotype was recorded many times. V and J are TRBV5-4 and TRBJ2-3; 7 positions match TRBD1. Per the germline V gene, CDR1 is SGHNT and CDR2 is YYREEE (reference sequence). The CDR3 loop spans 15 amino acids. The J segment lost 1 base and the V segment lost 4 bases, leaving 6 bases of the junction unmatched. The chain's CDR3 is CASSLRQGRTDTQYF. DNA of the CDR3: TGTGCCAGCAGCCTTAGACAGGGACGCACAGATACGCAGTATTTT.

As for this clonotype: A much bigger clone sits one base away, suggesting this may be a read error. The chain links TRBV6-1 to TRBJ2-1; 7 nucleotides align to TRBD1. CDR1 and CDR2 (germline): MNHNS, SASEGT. This CDR3 is 16 amino acids long. V was pared by 2 bases and J by 11 bases, with 15 bases of the junction left unmatched. The CDR3 reads CASSERTGQVTYKQFF. Written as DNA, the CDR3 is TGTGCCAGCAGTGAAAGGACCGGACAGGTTACTTATAAGCAGTTCTTC.

This clonotype occurred many times. V gene TRBV6-1 combines with J gene TRBJ2-1; a weak D match, TRBD2 (6 bases). The CDR3 has 14 residues. The V gene lost 1 base and the J gene lost 10 bases, with 14 bases spanning the gap. Germline V gene lookup returns CDR1 MNHNS and CDR2 SASEGT. The CDR3 loop is CASSEGYAGREQFF. DNA of the CDR3: TGTGCCAGCAGTGAAGGGTATGCGGGGCGGGAGCAGTTCTTC.

To note about this clonotype: The junction shows a germline mismatch at one end, possibly a read error. Here the CDR3 DNA reads TGTGCCGGCAGTCCCCTCCTGACCGGTACCTACAATGAGCAGTTCTTC. This translates into CAGSPLLTGTYNEQFF. The rearrangement joins TRBV27 to TRBJ2-1; D is undetermined. The CDR3 is 16 amino acids. CDR1 is MNHEY, CDR2 SMNVEV, per germline (reference sequence).

V and J are TRBV28 and TRBJ1-2, with no clear D. This CDR3 is 12 amino acids long. V gave up 5 bases and J gave up 5 bases, with 9 bases separating them. Germline V gene data show CDR1 as MDHEN and CDR2 as SYDVKM. This CDR3 reads CASSPPVYGYTF. The DNA of the CDR3 is TGTGCCAGCAGTCCTCCCGTTTATGGCTACACCTTC.

This clonotype came up many times. This chain links TRBV20-1 with TRBJ2-7; TRBD2 matches 8 bases. The CDR3 loop spans 15 amino acids. Unmatched junction bases numbered 9, after V lost 3 bases and J lost 2 bases. Looked up from germline, CDR1 is DFQATT and CDR2 is SNEGSKA (reference sequence). As DNA, the CDR3 is TGCAGTGCTAGGGTCGTCCTAGCGGGTACCTACGAGCAGTACTTC. This gives the protein CSARVVLAGTYEQYF.

A remark on this clonotype: This could be a read error, since a much larger clone is one nucleotide away. The chain carries TRBV6-6 and TRBJ2-7; 7 bases are a match to TRBD1. The CDR3 is 15 residues long. Germline V CDR1 and CDR2: MNHNY, SVGAGI (reference sequence). The DNA of the CDR3 is TGTGCCAGCAGTACCGGGACAGAGGTCTCCTGCGAGCAGTACTTC. Translation gives CASSTGTEVSCEQYF.

V is TRBV27 and J is TRBJ2-5; 10 bases are a match to TRBD2. J was trimmed by 5 bases and V by 8 bases; bases with no gene match: 5. Germline assignment: CDR1 MNHEY and CDR2 SMNVEV (reference sequence). CDR3 length: 13 amino acids. The CDR3 region is CASGGAGGETQYF. The CDR3 bases are TGTGCCAGCGGTGGAGCGGGGGGGGAGACCCAGTACTTC.

A note on this clonotype: A much larger clone lies one base from this, so it may be a read error. This chain uses TRBV27 with TRBJ2-7; 8 bases fit TRBD1. Germline V lookup: CDR1 MNHEY, CDR2 SMNVEV (reference sequence). The CDR3 contains 12 residues. The CDR3: CAGRDRYYEQYF. The CDR3, as DNA: TGTGCCGGCAGGGACAGGTACTACGAGCAGTACTTC.

On this clonotype itself: Lacking the conserved final phenylalanine or tryptophan, this CDR3 likely reflects a read error. The chain couples TRBV5-5 to TRBJ2-5; 8 positions agree with TRBD1. V was clipped by 4 bases and J by 4 bases; unmatched bases: 12. The CDR3 is made up of 16 amino acids. Germline lookup yields CDR1 SGHKS and CDR2 YYEKEE (reference sequence). The CDR3 sequence is CASSPATRQGRETQYL. DNA of the CDR3: TGTGCCAGCAGCCCCGCAACCAGACAGGGGAGAGAGACCCAGTACCTC.

This clonotype was picked up one time. This could be a read error, since a much larger clone is one nucleotide away. The chain combines TRBV6-5 with TRBJ1-6; D not certain. CDR1 and CDR2 from the germline V gene are MNHEY and SVGAGI. The CDR3 totals 13 residues. Trimming pared 0 bases from V and 17 bases from J, leaving 14 bases between. The CDR3, as DNA: TGTGCCAGCAGTTACTCGTCCTGGGGAGGGTTCCACTTT. It encodes CASSYSSWGGFHF.

This chain links TRBV20-1 with TRBJ1-1, with D uncertain. Germline V CDR1 and CDR2: DFQATT, SNEGSKA (reference sequence). There are 16 residues in the CDR3. Trimming took off 0 bases at V and 0 bases at J, with 14 bases between the two ends. DNA for the CDR3: TGCAGTGCTAGAGATCCCCTTAATAGCTTGAACACTGAAGCTTTCTTT. This sequence encodes CSARDPLNSLNTEAFF.

Concerning this clonotype: A much larger clone sits a single nucleotide away, making a read error possible. This chain connects TRBV6-4 to TRBJ2-2; the D gene is possibly TRBD2 (5 bases). The CDR3 runs 14 residues. The germline CDR1 and CDR2 sequences are MRHNA and SNTAGT. In DNA, the CDR3 is TGTGCCAGCAGTGACAAGGGTGCGACCGGGGAGCTGCTTTTT. This sequence encodes CASSDKGATGELLF.

The V call is TRBV29-1, the J call TRBJ1-1; 10 bases fit TRBD1. J was trimmed by 5 bases and V by 6 bases; bases with no gene match: 6. CDR3 length: 13 amino acids. Germline V gene sequence: CDR1 SQVTM, CDR2 ANQGSEA. This CDR3 is CSVNLGQGTEAFF. In DNA form, the CDR3 reads TGCAGCGTCAACTTGGGACAGGGGACTGAAGCTTTCTTT.

This clonotype was observed at least ten times. The V call is TRBV6-1, the J call TRBJ2-1, with 7 nucleotides matching TRBD2. Germline CDR1 MNHNS, CDR2 SASEGT. V shed 1 base, J shed 10 bases, and the junction held 7 bases outside the gene matches. This CDR3 region has 14 residues. The CDR3 nucleotides are TGTGCCAGCAGTGAAGATGCGGGGGTTAAGGAGCAGTTCTTC. It specifies CASSEDAGVKEQFF.